This T cell receptor beta chain was sequenced for a study of blood T cells in healthy people across ages. Overall study results and limits: Naive and antigen-experienced cells were not separated, limiting conclusive comparison.

The authors ran a second PCR of roughly 6 to 12 cycles using a sample-barcoded 5' primer and a J-beta primer mix. Each cDNA molecule, via a template-switch adaptor with 12 random nucleotides, was tagged. No fewer than 3 million CDR3-containing paired-end reads came from each sample. Each CDR3 protein is one row after TCRdb ran MiXCR on the 5' RACE reads. The table has over 600,000 distinct CDR3 sequences, roughly three fifths seen once. As regards this clonotype: What it recognizes is unknown. Compared with germline, one end of the junction differs, possibly owing to a read error.

The CDR3 spans 15 residues. Total RNA was extracted at no less than 5.5 micrograms per sample. The specimen was blood. The chain uses TRBV12-3 or TRBV12-4 and TRBJ1-5; a weak D match, TRBD1 (5 bases). The clonotype comes from a man in his forties or fifties in good health. CDR3 amino acids: CASSLEGWGKQPQHF. CDR3 DNA: TGTGCCAGCAGTTTAGAGGGTTGGGGCAAGCAGCCCCAGCATTTT.